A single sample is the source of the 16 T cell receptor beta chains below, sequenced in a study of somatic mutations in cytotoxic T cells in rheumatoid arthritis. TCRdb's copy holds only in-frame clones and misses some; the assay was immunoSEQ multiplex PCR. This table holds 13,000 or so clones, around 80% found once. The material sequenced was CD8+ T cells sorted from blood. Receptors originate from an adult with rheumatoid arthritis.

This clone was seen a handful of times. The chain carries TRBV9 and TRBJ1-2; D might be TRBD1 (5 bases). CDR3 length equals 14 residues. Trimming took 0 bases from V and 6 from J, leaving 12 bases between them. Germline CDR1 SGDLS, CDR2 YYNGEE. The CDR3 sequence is CASSVEAGSHGYTF. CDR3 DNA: TGTGCCAGCAGCGTAGAGGCAGGGTCTCATGGCTACACCTTC. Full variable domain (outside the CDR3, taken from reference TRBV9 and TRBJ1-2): DSGVTQTPKHLITATGQRVTLRCSPRSGDLSVYWYQQSLDQGLQFLIQYYNGEERAKGNILERFSAQQFPDLHSELNLSSLELGDSALYFCASSVEAGSHGYTFGSGTRLTVV.

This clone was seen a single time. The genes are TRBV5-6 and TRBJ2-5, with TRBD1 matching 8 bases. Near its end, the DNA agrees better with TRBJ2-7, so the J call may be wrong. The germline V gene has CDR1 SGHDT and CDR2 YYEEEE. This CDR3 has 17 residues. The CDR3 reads CASSELSGQGAFYEQYF. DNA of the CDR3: TGTGCCAGCAGCGAATTATCAGGACAGGGAGCCTTCTACGAGCAGTACTTC.

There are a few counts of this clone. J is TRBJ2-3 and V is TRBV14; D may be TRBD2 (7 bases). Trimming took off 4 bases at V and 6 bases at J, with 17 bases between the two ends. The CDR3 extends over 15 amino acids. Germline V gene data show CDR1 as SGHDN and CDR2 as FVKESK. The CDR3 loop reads CASSPVGGPSDTQYF. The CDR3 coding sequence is TGTGCCAGCAGCCCAGTGGGGGGGCCCTCGGATACGCAGTATTTT. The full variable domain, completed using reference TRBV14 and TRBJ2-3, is EAGVTQFPSHSVIEKGQTVTLRCDPISGHDNLYWYRRVMGKEIKFLLHFVKESKQDESGMPNNRFLAERTGGTYSTLKVQPAELEDSGVYFCASSPVGGPSDTQYFGPGTRLTVL.

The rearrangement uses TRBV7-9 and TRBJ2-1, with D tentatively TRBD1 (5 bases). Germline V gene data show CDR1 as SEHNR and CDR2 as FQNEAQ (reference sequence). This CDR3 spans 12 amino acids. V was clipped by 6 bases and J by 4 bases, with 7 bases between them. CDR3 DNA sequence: TGTGCCAGCAGGACAGATTACAATGAGCAGTTCTTC. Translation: CASRTDYNEQFF.

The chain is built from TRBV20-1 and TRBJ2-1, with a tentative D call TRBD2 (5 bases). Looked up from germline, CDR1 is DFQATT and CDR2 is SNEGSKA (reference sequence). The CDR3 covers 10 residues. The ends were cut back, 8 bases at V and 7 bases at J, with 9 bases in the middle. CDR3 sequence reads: CSSRENEQFF. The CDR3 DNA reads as TGCAGTTCGAGGGAAAATGAGCAGTTCTTC.

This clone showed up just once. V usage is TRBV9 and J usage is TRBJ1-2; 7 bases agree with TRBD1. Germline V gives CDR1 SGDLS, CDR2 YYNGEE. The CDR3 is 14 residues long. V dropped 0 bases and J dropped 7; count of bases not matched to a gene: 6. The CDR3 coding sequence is TGTGCCAGCAGCGTAGAAGAGGACAGGAGTGGCTACACCTTC. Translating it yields CASSVEEDRSGYTF. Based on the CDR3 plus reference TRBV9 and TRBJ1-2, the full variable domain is DSGVTQTPKHLITATGQRVTLRCSPRSGDLSVYWYQQSLDQGLQFLIQYYNGEERAKGNILERFSAQQFPDLHSELNLSSLELGDSALYFCASSVEEDRSGYTFGSGTRLTVV.

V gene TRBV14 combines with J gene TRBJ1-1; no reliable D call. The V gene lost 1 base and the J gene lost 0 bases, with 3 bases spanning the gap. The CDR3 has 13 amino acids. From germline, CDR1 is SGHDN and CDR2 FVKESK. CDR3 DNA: TGTGCCAGCAGCCAAGGGATGAACACTGAAGCTTTCTTT. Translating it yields CASSQGMNTEAFF.

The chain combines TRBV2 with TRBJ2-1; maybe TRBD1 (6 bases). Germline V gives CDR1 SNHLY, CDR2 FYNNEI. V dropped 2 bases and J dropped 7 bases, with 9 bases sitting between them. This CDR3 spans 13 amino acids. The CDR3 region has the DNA TGTGCCAGCAGTGAAACAGGGTATAATGAGCAGTTCTTC. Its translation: CASSETGYNEQFF.

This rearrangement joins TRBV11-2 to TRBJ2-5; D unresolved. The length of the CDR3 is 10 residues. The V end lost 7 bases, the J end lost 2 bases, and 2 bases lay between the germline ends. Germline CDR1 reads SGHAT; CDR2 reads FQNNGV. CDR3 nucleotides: TGTGCCAGCAAACAAGAGACCCAGTACTTC. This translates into CASKQETQYF.

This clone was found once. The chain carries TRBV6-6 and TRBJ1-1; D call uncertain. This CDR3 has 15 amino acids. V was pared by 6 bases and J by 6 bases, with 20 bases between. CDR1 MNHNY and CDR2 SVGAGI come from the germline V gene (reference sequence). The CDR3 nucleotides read TGTGCCAGCAGCCCCGGGCTGAGCTTCCGTGCTGAAGCTTTCTTT. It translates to CASSPGLSFRAEAFF.

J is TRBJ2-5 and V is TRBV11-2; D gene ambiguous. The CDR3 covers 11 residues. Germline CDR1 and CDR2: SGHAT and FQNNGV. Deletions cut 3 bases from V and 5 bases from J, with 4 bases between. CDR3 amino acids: CASSFGETQYF. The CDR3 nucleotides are TGTGCCAGCAGCTTTGGGGAGACCCAGTACTTC.

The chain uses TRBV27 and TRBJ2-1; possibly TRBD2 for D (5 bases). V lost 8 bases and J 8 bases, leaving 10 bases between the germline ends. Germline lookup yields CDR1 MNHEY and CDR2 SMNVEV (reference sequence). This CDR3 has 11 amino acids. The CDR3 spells CASYWRDEQFF. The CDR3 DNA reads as TGTGCCAGCTACTGGCGGGATGAGCAGTTCTTC.

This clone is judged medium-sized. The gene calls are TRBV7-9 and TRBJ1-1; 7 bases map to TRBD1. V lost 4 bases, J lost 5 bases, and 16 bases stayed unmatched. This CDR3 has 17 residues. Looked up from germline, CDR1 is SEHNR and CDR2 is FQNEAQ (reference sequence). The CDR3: CASSSHDLKGAGTEAFF. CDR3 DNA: TGTGCCAGCAGCTCTCACGACCTGAAGGGGGCTGGAACTGAAGCTTTCTTT.

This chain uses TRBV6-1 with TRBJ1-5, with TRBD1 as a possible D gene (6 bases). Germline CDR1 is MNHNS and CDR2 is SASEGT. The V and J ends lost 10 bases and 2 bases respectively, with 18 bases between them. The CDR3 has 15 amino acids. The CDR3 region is CATLWGLRGNQPQHF. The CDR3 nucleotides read TGTGCCACCCTTTGGGGGCTGAGGGGCAATCAGCCCCAGCATTTT.

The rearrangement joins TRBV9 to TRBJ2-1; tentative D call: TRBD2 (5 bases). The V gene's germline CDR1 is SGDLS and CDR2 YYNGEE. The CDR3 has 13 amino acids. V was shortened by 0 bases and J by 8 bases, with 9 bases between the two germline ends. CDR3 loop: CASSVVKGDEQFF. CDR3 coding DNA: TGTGCCAGCAGCGTAGTAAAGGGAGATGAGCAGTTCTTC.

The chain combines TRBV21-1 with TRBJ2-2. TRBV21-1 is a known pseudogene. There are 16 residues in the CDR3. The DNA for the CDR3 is TGTGCCAGCAGCAATCTGGACGTATCGAACACCGGGGAGCTGTTTTTT. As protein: CASSNLDVSNTGELFF.